Listed below are T cell receptor beta chains from one sample, sequenced in a study of control samples from healthy donors and cancer patients. Here immunoSEQ multiplex PCR was the method, and the copy in TCRdb shows in-frame clones only, minus some. The sample carries about 190,000 clones, roughly nine tenths recorded once. Sequencing input: blood. These receptors all come from a man younger than 45 in good health. CDR3s include the opening cysteine and the closing phenylalanine or tryptophan. A D gene is named only where the DNA matches it firmly. Not every row has a clone size; where given, it reads once, few, many or a size class.

>.|.|TRBJ1-6|TRBV5-1
CASTLGDVEGSPLHF
TGCGCCAGCACCTTAGGGGACGTGGAAGGTTCACCCCTCCACTTT
>.|.|TRBJ1-1|TRBV5-4
CASEYMGSGNTEAFF
TGTGCCAGCGAGTACATGGGGAGCGGGAACACTGAAGCTTTCTTT
>.|.|TRBJ2-1|TRBV5-1
CASSLEDEQFF
TGCGCCAGCAGCTTAGAAGATGAGCAGTTCTTC
>.|.|TRBJ1-5|TRBV30
CAWSPVGSRESCNQPQHF
TGTGCCTGGAGTCCAGTAGGTAGCAGGGAATCGTGCAATCAGCCCCAGCATTTT
>.|.|TRBJ1-6|TRBV5-1
CASSLGMRGVRNSPLHF
TGCGCCAGCAGCTTAGGGATGAGGGGGGTACGAAATTCACCCCTCCACTTT
>TRBD2|.|TRBJ2-7|TRBV29-1
CSVERGTGTSDEQYF
TGCAGCGTTGAGCGCGGAACCGGGACTAGTGACGAGCAGTACTTC
>.|.|TRBJ1-6|TRBV9
CASSVGQGSSPLHF
TGTGCCAGCAGCGTAGGGCAGGGCAGTTCACCCCTCCACTTT
>.|few|TRBJ2-2|TRBV28
CASSFGGMNTGELFF
TGTGCCAGCAGTTTTGGGGGCATGAACACCGGGGAGCTGTTTTTT
>.|.|TRBJ1-2|TRBV3-1/TRBV3-2
CASSRESNYGYTF
TGTGCCAGCAGCAGGGAGTCTAACTATGGCTACACCTTC
>TRBD1|.|TRBJ1-3|TRBV6-5
CASSYEGATGNTIYF
TGTGCCAGCAGTTACGAGGGGGCGACCGGAAACACCATATATTTT
>.|.|TRBJ2-5|TRBV9
CASSVVPGVSETQYF
TGTGCCAGCAGCGTAGTCCCGGGAGTTAGCGAGACCCAGTACTTC
>TRBD1|.|TRBJ2-3|TRBV5-5
CASSTNRGLGTDTQYF
TGTGCCAGCAGCACAAACAGGGGGCTGGGCACAGATACGCAGTATTTT
>.|.|TRBJ1-1|TRBV5-1
CASSLADRRIPEAFF
TGCGCCAGCAGCTTGGCGGACAGAAGAATACCTGAAGCTTTCTTT
>.|.|TRBJ2-1|TRBV16
CASSQFQGHPYNEQFF
TGTGCCAGCAGCCAATTTCAGGGACACCCCTACAATGAGCAGTTCTTC
>.|.|TRBJ2-7|TRBV7-2
CASSSHPGPYEQYF
TGTGCCAGCAGTTCTCATCCGGGACCCTACGAGCAGTACTTC
>.|.|TRBJ1-6|TRBV5-1
CASGPRGGTDSPLHF
TGCGCCAGCGGCCCCCGGGGGGGGACGGATTCACCCCTCCACTTT
>.|once|TRBJ2-1|TRBV5-1
CASSSDGGSYNEQFF
TGCGCCAGCAGCTCCGACGGCGGCTCCTACAATGAGCAGTTCTTC
>.|.|TRBJ1-5|TRBV9
CASSASGTFSYSNQPQHF
TGTGCCAGCAGCGCAAGCGGGACCTTTAGTTATAGCAATCAGCCCCAGCATTTT